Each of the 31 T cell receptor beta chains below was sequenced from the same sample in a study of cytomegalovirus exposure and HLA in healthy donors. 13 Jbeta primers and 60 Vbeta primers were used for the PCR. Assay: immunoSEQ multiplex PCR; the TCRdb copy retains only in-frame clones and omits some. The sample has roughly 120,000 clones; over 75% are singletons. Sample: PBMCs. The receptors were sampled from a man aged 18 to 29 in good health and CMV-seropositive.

The CDR3 loop reads CASSYNRGRGSNGELFF. In DNA form, the CDR3 reads TGTGCCAGCAGTTACAACAGGGGGCGCGGTTCGAACGGGGAGCTGTTTTTT. The gene calls are TRBV28 and TRBJ2-2; 9 nucleotides align to TRBD1. V was pared by 4 bases and J by 7 bases, with 13 bases of the junction left unmatched. Germline CDR1 reads MDHEN; CDR2 reads SYDVKM. This CDR3 region has 17 residues. The full variable domain, in which reference TRBV28 and TRBJ2-2 provide the parts outside the CDR3, is DVKVTQSSRYLVKRTGEKVFLECVQDMDHENMFWYRQDPGLGLRLIYFSYDVKMKEKGDIPEGYSVSREKKERFSLILESASTNQTSMYLCASSYNRGRGSNGELFFGEGSRLTVL.

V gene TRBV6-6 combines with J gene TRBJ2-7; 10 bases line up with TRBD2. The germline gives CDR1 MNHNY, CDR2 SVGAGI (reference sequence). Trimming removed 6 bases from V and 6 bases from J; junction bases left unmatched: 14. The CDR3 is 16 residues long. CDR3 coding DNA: TGTGCCAGCAGCACACCTCTAGCGGGAGAATTTGCCGAGCAGTACTTC. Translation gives CASSTPLAGEFAEQYF.

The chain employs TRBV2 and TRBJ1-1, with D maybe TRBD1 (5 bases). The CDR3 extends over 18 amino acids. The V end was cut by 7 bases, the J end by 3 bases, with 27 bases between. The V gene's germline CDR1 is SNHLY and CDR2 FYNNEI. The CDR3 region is CASKPGGETVIGDTEAFF. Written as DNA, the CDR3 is TGTGCCAGCAAACCCGGAGGGGAAACGGTTATTGGGGACACTGAAGCTTTCTTT.

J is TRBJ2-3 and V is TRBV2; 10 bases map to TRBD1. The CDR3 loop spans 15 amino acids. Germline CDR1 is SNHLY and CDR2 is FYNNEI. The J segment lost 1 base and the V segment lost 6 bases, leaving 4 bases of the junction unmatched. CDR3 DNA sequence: TGTGCCAGCAGAACCGGGACAGGGGGCACAGATACGCAGTATTTT. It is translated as CASRTGTGGTDTQYF.

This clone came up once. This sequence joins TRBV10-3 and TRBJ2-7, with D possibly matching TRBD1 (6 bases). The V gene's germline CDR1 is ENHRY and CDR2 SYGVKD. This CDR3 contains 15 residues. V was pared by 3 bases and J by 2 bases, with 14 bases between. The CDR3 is CAISEQGPSTYEQYF. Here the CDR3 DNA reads TGTGCCATCAGTGAACAGGGACCCTCAACCTACGAGCAGTACTTC.

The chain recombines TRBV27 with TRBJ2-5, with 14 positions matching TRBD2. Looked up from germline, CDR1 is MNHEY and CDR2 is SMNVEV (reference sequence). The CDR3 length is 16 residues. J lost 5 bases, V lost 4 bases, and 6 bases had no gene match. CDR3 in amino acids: CASSSTSGRALETQYF. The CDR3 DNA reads TGTGCCAGCAGTTCGACTAGCGGGAGGGCGTTGGAGACCCAGTACTTC.

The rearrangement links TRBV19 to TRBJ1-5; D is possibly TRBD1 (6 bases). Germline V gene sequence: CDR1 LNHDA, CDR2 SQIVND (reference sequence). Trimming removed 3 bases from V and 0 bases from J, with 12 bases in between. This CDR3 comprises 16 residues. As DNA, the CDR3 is TGTGCCAGTAGTATGTACACAGGGTCTAGCAATCAGCCCCAGCATTTT. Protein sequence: CASSMYTGSSNQPQHF.

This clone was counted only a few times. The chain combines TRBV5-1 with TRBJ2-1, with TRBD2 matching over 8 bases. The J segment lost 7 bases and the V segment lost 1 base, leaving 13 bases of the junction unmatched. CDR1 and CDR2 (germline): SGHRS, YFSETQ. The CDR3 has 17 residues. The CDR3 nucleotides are TGCGCCAGCAGCTTGAACCCTAGCCGGGGGGGAGTGAATGAGCAGTTCTTC. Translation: CASSLNPSRGGVNEQFF. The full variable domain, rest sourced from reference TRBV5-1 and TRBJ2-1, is KAGVTQTPRYLIKTRGQQVTLSCSPISGHRSVSWYQQTPGQGLQFLFEYFSETQRNKGNFPGRFSGRQFSNSRSEMNVSTLELGDSALYLCASSLNPSRGGVNEQFFGPGTRLTVL.

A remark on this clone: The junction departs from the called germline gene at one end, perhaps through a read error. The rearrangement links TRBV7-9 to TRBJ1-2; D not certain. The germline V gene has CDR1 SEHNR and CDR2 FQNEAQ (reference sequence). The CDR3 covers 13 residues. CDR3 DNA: TGTTCCAGCAGCCCAGCCGGACTCTATGGCTACACCTTC. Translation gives CSSSPAGLYGYTF.

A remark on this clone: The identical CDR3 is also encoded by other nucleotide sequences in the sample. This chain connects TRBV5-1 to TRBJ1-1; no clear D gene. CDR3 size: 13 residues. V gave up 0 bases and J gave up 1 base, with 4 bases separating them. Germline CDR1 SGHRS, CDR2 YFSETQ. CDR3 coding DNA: TGCGCCAGCAGCTTGGGAGGGAACACTGAAGCTTTCTTT. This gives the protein CASSLGGNTEAFF.

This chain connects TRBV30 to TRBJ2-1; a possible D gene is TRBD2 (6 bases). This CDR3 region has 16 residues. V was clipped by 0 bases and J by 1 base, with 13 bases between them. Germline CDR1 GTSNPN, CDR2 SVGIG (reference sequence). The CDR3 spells CAWSVWSGVSYNEQFF. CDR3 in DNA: TGTGCCTGGAGTGTCTGGTCGGGAGTTTCCTACAATGAGCAGTTCTTC.

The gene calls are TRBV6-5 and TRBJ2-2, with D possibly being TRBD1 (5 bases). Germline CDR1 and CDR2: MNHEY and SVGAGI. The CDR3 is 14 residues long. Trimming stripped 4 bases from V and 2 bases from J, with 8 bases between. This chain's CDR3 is CASSSQGNTGELFF. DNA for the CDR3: TGTGCCAGCAGTTCCCAGGGCAACACCGGGGAGCTGTTTTTT.

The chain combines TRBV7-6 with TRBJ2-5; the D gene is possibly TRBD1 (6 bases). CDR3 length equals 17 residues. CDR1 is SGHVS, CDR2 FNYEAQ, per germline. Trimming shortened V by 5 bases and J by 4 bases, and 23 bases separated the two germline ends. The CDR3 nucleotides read TGTGCCAGCAGCCTCCATCCGACAGCCATCAGGGGAGAGACCCAGTACTTC. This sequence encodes CASSLHPTAIRGETQYF.

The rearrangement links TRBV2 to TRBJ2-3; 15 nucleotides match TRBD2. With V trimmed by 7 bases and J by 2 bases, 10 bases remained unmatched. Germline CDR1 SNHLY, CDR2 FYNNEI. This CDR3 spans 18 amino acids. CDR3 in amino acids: CASNDGLAGGPSTDTQYF. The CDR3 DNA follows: TGTGCCAGCAACGATGGACTAGCGGGGGGGCCGTCCACAGATACGCAGTATTTT.

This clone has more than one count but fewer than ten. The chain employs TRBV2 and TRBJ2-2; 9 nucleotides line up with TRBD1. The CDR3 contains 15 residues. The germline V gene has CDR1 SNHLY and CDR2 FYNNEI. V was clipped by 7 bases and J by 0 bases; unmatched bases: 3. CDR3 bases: TGTGCCAGCATAGGGACAGGGCCGAACACCGGGGAGCTGTTTTTT. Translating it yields CASIGTGPNTGELFF.

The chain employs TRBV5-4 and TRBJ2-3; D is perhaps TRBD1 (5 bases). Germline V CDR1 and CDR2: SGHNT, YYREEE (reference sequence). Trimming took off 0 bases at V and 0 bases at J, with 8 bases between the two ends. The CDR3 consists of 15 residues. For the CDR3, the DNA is TGTGCCAGCAGCTTGGAGGACATGAGCACAGATACGCAGTATTTT. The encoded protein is CASSLEDMSTDTQYF.

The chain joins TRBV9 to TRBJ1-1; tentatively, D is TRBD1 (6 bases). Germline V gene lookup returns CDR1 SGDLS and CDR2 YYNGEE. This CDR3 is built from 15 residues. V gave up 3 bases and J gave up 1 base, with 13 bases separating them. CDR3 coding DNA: TGTGCCAGCAGCGATTGGGGACAAGAGAACACTGAAGCTTTCTTT. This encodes CASSDWGQENTEAFF.

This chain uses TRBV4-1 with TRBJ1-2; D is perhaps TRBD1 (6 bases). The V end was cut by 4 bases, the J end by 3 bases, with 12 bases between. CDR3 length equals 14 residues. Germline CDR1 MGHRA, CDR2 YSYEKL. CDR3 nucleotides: TGCGCCAGCAGCCCAGGGGTCTGGGACTATGGCTACACCTTC. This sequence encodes CASSPGVWDYGYTF.

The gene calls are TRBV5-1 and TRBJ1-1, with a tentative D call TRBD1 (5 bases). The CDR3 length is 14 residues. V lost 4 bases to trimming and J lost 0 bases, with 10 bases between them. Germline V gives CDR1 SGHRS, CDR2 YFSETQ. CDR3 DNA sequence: TGCGCCAGCAGCGCCCTGACAGTGAACACTGAAGCTTTCTTT. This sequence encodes CASSALTVNTEAFF.

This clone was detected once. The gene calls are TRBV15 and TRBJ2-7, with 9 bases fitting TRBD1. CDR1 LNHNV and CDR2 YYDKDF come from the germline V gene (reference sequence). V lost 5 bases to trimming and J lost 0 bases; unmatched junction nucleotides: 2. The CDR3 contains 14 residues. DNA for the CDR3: TGTGCCACCAGCGGACAGGGGCACTCCTACGAGCAGTACTTC. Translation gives CATSGQGHSYEQYF.

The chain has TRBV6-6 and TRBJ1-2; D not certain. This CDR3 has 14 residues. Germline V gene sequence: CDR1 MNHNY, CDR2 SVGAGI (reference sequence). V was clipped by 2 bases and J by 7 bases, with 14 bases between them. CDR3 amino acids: CASSYNSQNGGYTF. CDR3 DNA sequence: TGTGCCAGCAGTTACAACTCTCAAAACGGTGGCTACACCTTC.

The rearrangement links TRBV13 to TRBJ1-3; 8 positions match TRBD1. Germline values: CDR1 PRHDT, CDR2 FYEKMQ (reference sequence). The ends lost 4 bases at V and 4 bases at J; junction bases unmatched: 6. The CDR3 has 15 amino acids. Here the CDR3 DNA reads TGTGCCAGCAGCTCCCAGGGGGCGGGAGGAAACACCATATATTTT. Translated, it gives CASSSQGAGGNTIYF.

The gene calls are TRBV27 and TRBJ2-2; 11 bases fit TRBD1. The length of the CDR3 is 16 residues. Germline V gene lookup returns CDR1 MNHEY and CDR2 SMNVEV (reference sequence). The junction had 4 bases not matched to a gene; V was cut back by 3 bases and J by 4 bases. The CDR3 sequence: CASSLRTGGFTGELFF. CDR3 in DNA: TGTGCCAGCAGTTTGCGGACAGGGGGCTTCACCGGGGAGCTGTTTTTT.

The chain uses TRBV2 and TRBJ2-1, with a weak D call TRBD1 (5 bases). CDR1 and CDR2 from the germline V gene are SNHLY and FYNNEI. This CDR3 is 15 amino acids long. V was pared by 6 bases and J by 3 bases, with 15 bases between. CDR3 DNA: TGTGCCAGCAGACCGACAGTTGGGCTCTACAATGAGCAGTTCTTC. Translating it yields CASRPTVGLYNEQFF.

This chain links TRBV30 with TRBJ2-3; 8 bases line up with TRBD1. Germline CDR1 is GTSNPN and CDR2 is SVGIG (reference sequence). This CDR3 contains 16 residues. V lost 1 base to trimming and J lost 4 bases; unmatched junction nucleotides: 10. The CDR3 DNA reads TGTGCCTGGAGTGGAGGGGACAGGTCCCCCGCAGATACGCAGTATTTT. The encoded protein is CAWSGGDRSPADTQYF. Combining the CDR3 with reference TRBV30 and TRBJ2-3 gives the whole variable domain SQTIHQWPATLVQPVGSPLSLECTVEGTSNPNLYWYRQAAGRGLQLLFYSVGIGQISSEVPQNLSASRPQDRQFILSSKKLLLSDSGFYLCAWSGGDRSPADTQYFGPGTRLTVL.

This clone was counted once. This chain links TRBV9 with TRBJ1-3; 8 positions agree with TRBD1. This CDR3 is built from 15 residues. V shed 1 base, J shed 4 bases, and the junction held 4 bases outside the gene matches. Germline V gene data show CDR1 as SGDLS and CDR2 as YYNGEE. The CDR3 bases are TGTGCCAGCAGCGTATTGACAGGGGACGGAAACACCATATATTTT. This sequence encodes CASSVLTGDGNTIYF.

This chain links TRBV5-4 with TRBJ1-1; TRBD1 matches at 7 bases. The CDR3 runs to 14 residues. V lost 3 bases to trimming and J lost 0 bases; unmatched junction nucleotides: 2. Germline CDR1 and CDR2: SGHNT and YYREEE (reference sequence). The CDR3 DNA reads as TGTGCCAGCAGCTATACAGGGGTGAACACTGAAGCTTTCTTT. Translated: CASSYTGVNTEAFF.

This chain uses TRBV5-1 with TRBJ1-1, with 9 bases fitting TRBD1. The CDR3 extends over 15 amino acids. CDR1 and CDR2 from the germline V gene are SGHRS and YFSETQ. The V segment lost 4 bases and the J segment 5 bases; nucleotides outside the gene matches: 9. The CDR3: CASSPGQGIDTEAFF. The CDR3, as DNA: TGCGCCAGCAGCCCAGGACAGGGGATTGATACTGAAGCTTTCTTT.

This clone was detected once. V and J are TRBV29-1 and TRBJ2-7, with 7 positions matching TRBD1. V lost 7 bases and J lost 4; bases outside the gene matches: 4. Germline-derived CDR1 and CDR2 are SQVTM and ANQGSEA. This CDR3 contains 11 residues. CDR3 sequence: CSAKTGYEQYF. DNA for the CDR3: TGCAGCGCTAAGACAGGGTACGAGCAGTACTTC.

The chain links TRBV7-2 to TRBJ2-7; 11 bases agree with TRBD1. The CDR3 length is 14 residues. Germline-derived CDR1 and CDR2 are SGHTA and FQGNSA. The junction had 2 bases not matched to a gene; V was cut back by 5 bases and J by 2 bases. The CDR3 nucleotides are TGTGCCAGCAGCCGGGACAGGGGGACCTACGAGCAGTACTTC. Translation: CASSRDRGTYEQYF.

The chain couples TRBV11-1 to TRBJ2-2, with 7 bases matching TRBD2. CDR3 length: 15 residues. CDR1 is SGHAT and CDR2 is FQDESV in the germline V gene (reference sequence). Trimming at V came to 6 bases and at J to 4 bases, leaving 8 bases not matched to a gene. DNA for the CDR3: TGTGCCAGCAGGGGGGGAGGGGCGGGCACCGGGGAGCTGTTTTTT. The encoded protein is CASRGGGAGTGELFF.